Each of the 31 T cell receptor beta chains below was sequenced from the same sample in a study of tumor-infiltrating lymphocytes in localized non-small cell lung cancer. Assay: immunoSEQ multiplex PCR; the TCRdb copy retains only in-frame clones and omits some. The data show more than 15,000 clones, under 75% seen once. Source material: lung tumor tissue. The source is a human donor with non-small cell lung cancer.

V gene TRBV15 combines with J gene TRBJ1-5; D possibly corresponds to TRBD1 (5 bases). The length of the CDR3 is 15 residues. CDR1 is LNHNV and CDR2 is YYDKDF in the germline V gene (reference sequence). Trimming cost V 0 bases and J 4 bases, with 10 bases left between them. The CDR3 DNA reads as TGTGCCACCAGCAGAGAGGACACTTCAAATCAGCCCCAGCATTTT. Its protein product is CATSREDTSNQPQHF.

This chain joins TRBV9 and TRBJ2-3, with D perhaps TRBD1 or TRBD2 (5 bases each). V was shortened by 7 bases and J by 0 bases, with 12 bases between the two germline ends. The CDR3 has 14 amino acids. CDR1 is SGDLS, CDR2 YYNGEE, per germline. CDR3 residues: CASGEGPSTDTQYF. DNA of the CDR3: TGTGCCAGCGGCGAGGGACCCAGCACAGATACGCAGTATTTT.

The gene calls are TRBV11-2 and TRBJ2-3; D may be TRBD2 (6 bases). From germline, CDR1 is SGHAT and CDR2 FQNNGV. The CDR3 loop spans 11 amino acids. Trimming took off 11 bases at V and 6 bases at J, with 12 bases between the two ends. This chain's CDR3 is CAAGWGDTQYF. The CDR3, as DNA: TGTGCCGCGGGATGGGGGGATACGCAGTATTTT.

This clone was found a few times. The J gene is TRBJ2-3, the V gene TRBV15, with 7 bases lining up with TRBD1. In germline, CDR1 is LNHNV, CDR2 YYDKDF (reference sequence). The CDR3 covers 16 residues. Trimming removed 1 base from V and 1 base from J; junction bases left unmatched: 5. CDR3 sequence (DNA): TGTGCCACCAGCAGAGCCGACAGGGCGGGCACAGATACGCAGTATTTT. Protein product: CATSRADRAGTDTQYF.

This clone is categorized as medium-sized. The genes are TRBV5-6 and TRBJ1-2, with D maybe TRBD1 (5 bases). Germline lookup yields CDR1 SGHDT and CDR2 YYEEEE. This CDR3 region has 13 residues. V lost 4 bases and J 5 bases, leaving 12 bases between the germline ends. Here the CDR3 DNA reads TGTGCCAGCAGCCCTGGCAGGGTTTATGGCTACACCTTC. Translated, it gives CASSPGRVYGYTF.

The rearrangement joins TRBV19 to TRBJ2-7, with D perhaps TRBD2 (6 bases). The CDR3 runs 16 residues. Trimming removed 6 bases at V and 0 bases at J, with 18 bases between. Per germline, CDR1 LNHDA and CDR2 SQIVND (reference sequence). In DNA form, the CDR3 reads TGTGCCAGTAGCCCCAGGAGGGCGGCAGGCTCCTACGAGCAGTACTTC. It yields the protein CASSPRRAAGSYEQYF.

This clone was counted between two and nine times. The chain has TRBV7-3 and TRBJ2-1; TRBD2 aligns across 7 bases. CDR1 and CDR2 from the germline V gene are SGHTA and FQGTGA. This CDR3 is 16 amino acids long. Germline trimming cut 2 bases from V and 6 bases from J; bases unmatched to any gene: 10. The CDR3 bases are TGTGCCAGCAGCTTATCCCCCCAGCGGGATTCCAATGAGCAGTTCTTC. Translation gives CASSLSPQRDSNEQFF.

This clone was observed a few times. V is TRBV5-6 and J is TRBJ2-7, with D tentatively TRBD1 (6 bases). The CDR3 totals 15 residues. CDR1 SGHDT and CDR2 YYEEEE come from the germline V gene. Trimming stripped 4 bases from V and 1 base from J, with 15 bases between. The CDR3 loop is CASSLGGGPSYEQYF. CDR3 in DNA: TGTGCCAGCAGCCTTGGGGGCGGGCCTTCCTACGAGCAGTACTTC.

The V call is TRBV5-6, the J call TRBJ2-1, with D maybe TRBD1 (5 bases). Looked up from germline, CDR1 is SGHDT and CDR2 is YYEEEE. There are 16 residues in the CDR3. Trimming cost V 1 base and J 0 bases, with 11 bases left between them. CDR3 DNA: TGTGCCAGCAGCTTGAATCAGGGTGCCTCCTACAATGAGCAGTTCTTC. Its protein product is CASSLNQGASYNEQFF.

This clone has a handful of counts. The chain uses TRBV2 and TRBJ1-6, with TRBD1 matching 9 bases. The ends lost 4 bases at V and 1 base at J; junction bases unmatched: 5. From germline, CDR1 is SNHLY and CDR2 FYNNEI. CDR3 size: 17 residues. Written as DNA, the CDR3 is TGTGCCAGCAGTGTCCCGGGACAGGGTTCCTATAATTCACCCCTCCACTTT. It yields the protein CASSVPGQGSYNSPLHF.

The table lists this clone with a few counts. The chain combines TRBV19 with TRBJ1-5, with D possibly being TRBD1 (5 bases). Looked up from germline, CDR1 is LNHDA and CDR2 is SQIVND (reference sequence). Between the trimmed V and J ends, which lost 7 bases and 0 bases, there was a span of 13 bases. The CDR3 totals 15 residues. The DNA of the CDR3 is TGTGCCAGTAAACAAGGGGCGAATAGCAATCAGCCCCAGCATTTT. Its translation: CASKQGANSNQPQHF.

The chain uses TRBV28 and TRBJ1-2; TRBD1 aligns across 9 bases. The CDR3 loop spans 16 amino acids. V lost 7 bases to trimming and J lost 8 bases; unmatched junction nucleotides: 17. Germline V gives CDR1 MDHEN, CDR2 SYDVKM. CDR3: CASTTLGQGGGWGYTF. As DNA, the CDR3 is TGTGCCAGCACCACCCTGGGACAGGGTGGGGGTTGGGGCTACACCTTC.

V is TRBV10-1 and J is TRBJ2-2; D may correspond to TRBD1 or TRBD2 (6 bases each). Germline V lookup: CDR1 WNHNN, CDR2 SYGVQD (reference sequence). The germline V and J ends were trimmed by 10 bases and 6 bases, with 15 bases remaining between them. The CDR3 is 13 residues long. The CDR3 region is CANPWGAAGELFF. Written as DNA, the CDR3 is TGCGCCAACCCCTGGGGGGCGGCCGGGGAGCTGTTTTTT.

The chain employs TRBV5-1 and TRBJ2-2, with D possibly TRBD2 on 5 matching bases. Trimming removed 4 bases at V and 7 bases at J, with 14 bases between. Germline V gene sequence: CDR1 SGHRS, CDR2 YFSETQ. The CDR3 is 14 amino acids. The CDR3 DNA sequence: TGCGCCAGCAGCGCCGGGGAAAGTAGCGGGGAGCTGTTTTTT. This gives the protein CASSAGESSGELFF.

V gene TRBV7-6 combines with J gene TRBJ2-7; 7 bases are a match to TRBD2. Germline loops: CDR1 SGHVS, CDR2 FNYEAQ. Unmatched junction bases numbered 3, after V lost 0 bases and J lost 7 bases. This CDR3 is built from 13 residues. Here the CDR3 reads CASSLARGGEQYF. CDR3 coding DNA: TGTGCCAGCAGCTTAGCGCGCGGGGGAGAGCAGTACTTC. The whole variable domain, remainder taken from reference TRBV7-6 and TRBJ2-7, is GAGVSQSPRYKVTKRGQDVALRCDPISGHVSLYWYRQALGQGPEFLTYFNYEAQQDKSGLPNDRFSAERPEGSISTLTIQRTEQRDSAMYRCASSLARGGEQYFGPGTRLTVT.

The V call is TRBV4-3, the J call TRBJ2-7, with D perhaps TRBD1 (6 bases). CDR3 size: 15 residues. Trimming cost V 3 bases and J 2 bases, with 14 bases left between them. Germline V gene lookup returns CDR1 LGHNA and CDR2 YSLEER. The DNA of the CDR3 is TGCGCCAGCAGCCAGGTAGGGGCAGGGGCCTACGAGCAGTACTTC. The encoded protein is CASSQVGAGAYEQYF.

In its sample, this clone was seen a few times. V is TRBV19 and J is TRBJ1-5; maybe TRBD1 (5 bases). The germline V gene encodes CDR1 LNHDA and CDR2 SQIVND (reference sequence). Deletions cut 4 bases from V and 8 bases from J, with 12 bases between. This CDR3 has 13 amino acids. CDR3 nucleotides: TGTGCCAGTAGTACTACACGGGGCGAGCCCCAGCATTTT. Protein product: CASSTTRGEPQHF.

As DNA, the CDR3 is TGTGCCAGCAGCCCAGACCAGGGGACCCGAAACACCATATATTTT. Protein: CASSPDQGTRNTIYF. The chain links TRBV7-6 to TRBJ1-3; D may be TRBD1 (6 bases). V was pared by 5 bases and J by 5 bases, with 16 bases between. Germline V gene lookup returns CDR1 SGHVS and CDR2 FNYEAQ. The CDR3 runs to 15 residues.

The V call is TRBV11-2, the J call TRBJ2-1; 12 bases are shared with TRBD2. Trimming cost V 6 bases and J 6 bases; bases outside gene matches: 6. Germline assignment: CDR1 SGHAT and CDR2 FQNNGV. The length of the CDR3 is 15 residues. CDR3 coding DNA: TGTGCCAGCAGGGAGACTAGCGGGGGAATCAATGAGCAGTTCTTC. This translates into CASRETSGGINEQFF. Supplemented by reference TRBV11-2 and TRBJ2-1, the full variable domain reads EAGVAQSPRYKIIEKRQSVAFWCNPISGHATLYWYQQILGQGPKLLIQFQNNGVVDDSQLPKDRFSAERLKGVDSTLKIQPAKLEDSAVYLCASRETSGGINEQFFGPGTRLTVL.

V gene TRBV5-6 combines with J gene TRBJ2-7; D may correspond to TRBD1 or TRBD2 (5 bases each). The CDR3 has 12 amino acids. Trimming took 0 bases from V and 7 from J, leaving 8 bases between them. The V gene's germline CDR1 is SGHDT and CDR2 YYEEEE. The CDR3 DNA reads TGTGCCAGCAGCTTGGCCGGGACGGAGCAGTACTTC. Translated: CASSLAGTEQYF.

The V gene is TRBV5-1, the J gene TRBJ1-2; maybe TRBD1 (6 bases). There are 13 residues in the CDR3. The V gene lost 4 bases and the J gene lost 9 bases, with 16 bases spanning the gap. Germline values: CDR1 SGHRS, CDR2 YFSETQ. CDR3 sequence (DNA): TGCGCCAGCAGCCGGACAGAGGGGGGAAGCTACACCTTC. Translation gives CASSRTEGGSYTF.

Judged by abundance, this clone is large. This chain uses TRBV27 with TRBJ2-2; D is ambiguous. Trimming removed 6 bases from V and 5 bases from J, with 10 bases in between. From germline, CDR1 is MNHEY and CDR2 SMNVEV (reference sequence). This CDR3 comprises 13 residues. Here the CDR3 DNA reads TGTGCCAGCAGCGCGGCTCGGACCGGGGAGCTGTTTTTT. This encodes CASSAARTGELFF.

The chain combines TRBV13 with TRBJ2-1; no clear D. Per the germline V gene, CDR1 is PRHDT and CDR2 is FYEKMQ (reference sequence). The CDR3 is 13 residues long. Deletions cut 2 bases from V and 4 bases from J, with 6 bases between. The CDR3 nucleotides are TGTGCCAGCAGCTTATTAGGGTACAATGAGCAGTTCTTC. It translates to CASSLLGYNEQFF.

The table lists this clone with a count of one. V and J are TRBV7-2 and TRBJ2-7, with TRBD2 as a possible D gene (6 bases). The CDR3 runs to 14 residues. V was cut by 1 base and J by 3 bases, with 10 bases left in between. Germline V lookup: CDR1 SGHTA, CDR2 FQGNSA. CDR3 sequence (DNA): TGTGCCAGCAGCTTAGAGAGGGGACTCTACGAGCAGTACTTC. It is translated as CASSLERGLYEQYF.

The J gene is TRBJ2-4, the V gene TRBV29-1; possibly TRBD1 or TRBD2 for D (5 bases each). Germline values: CDR1 SQVTM, CDR2 ANQGSEA. V lost 3 bases to trimming and J lost 6 bases, with 15 bases between them. This CDR3 comprises 14 residues. For the CDR3, the DNA is TGCAGCGTTGACGGGGCCCCTGGGGCAAACATTCAGTACTTC. Translated, it gives CSVDGAPGANIQYF. Drawing the rest from reference TRBV29-1 and TRBJ2-4, the complete variable domain is SAVISQKPSRDICQRGTSLTIQCQVDSQVTMMFWYRQQPGQSLTLIATANQGSEATYESGFVIDKFPISRPNLTFSTLTVSNMSPEDSSIYLCSVDGAPGANIQYFGAGTRLSVL.

The chain carries TRBV19 and TRBJ1-4; no definite D call. Germline V gene lookup returns CDR1 LNHDA and CDR2 SQIVND (reference sequence). This CDR3 region has 13 residues. V lost 10 bases, J lost 5 bases, and 14 bases lay in between. CDR3 sequence: CATSQRGNEKLFF. CDR3 nucleotides: TGTGCCACGTCACAGAGAGGGAATGAAAAACTGTTTTTT. The whole variable domain, remainder taken from reference TRBV19 and TRBJ1-4, is DGGITQSPKYLFRKEGQNVTLSCEQNLNHDAMYWYRQDPGQGLRLIYYSQIVNDFQKGDIAEGYSVSREKKESFPLTVTSAQKNPTAFYLCATSQRGNEKLFFGSGTQLSVL.

The V and J genes are TRBV7-8 and TRBJ2-5; the match to TRBD2 covers 15 bases. The CDR3 has 16 amino acids. The V gene end was trimmed by 5 bases and the J gene end by 6 bases; junction bases not matched to a gene: 7. Per the germline V gene, CDR1 is SGHVS and CDR2 is FQNEAQ. The CDR3 sequence is CASSTGLAGGGKTQYF. The CDR3 DNA sequence: TGTGCCAGCAGCACAGGACTAGCGGGGGGGGGAAAGACCCAGTACTTC.

This chain links TRBV7-2 with TRBJ1-2; no clear D. Germline CDR1 SGHTA, CDR2 FQGNSA. The CDR3 is 14 amino acids. Trimming removed 8 bases at V and 0 bases at J, with 13 bases between. The CDR3 DNA follows: TGTGCCAGCTCGAGGGCGGTAGCTAACTATGGCTACACCTTC. Translation gives CASSRAVANYGYTF.

This clone has more than one count but fewer than ten. The chain couples TRBV27 to TRBJ1-5, with D uncertain. Per the germline V gene, CDR1 is MNHEY and CDR2 is SMNVEV (reference sequence). The CDR3 consists of 14 residues. Trimming left V 6 bases short and J 0 bases short, with 9 bases between. CDR3: CASRDMSSNQPQHF. CDR3 in DNA: TGTGCCAGCAGAGACATGAGTAGCAATCAGCCCCAGCATTTT.

DNA for the CDR3: TGTGCCAGCAGCCTCGGGAGAAGCTACGAGCAGTACTTC. Protein sequence: CASSLGRSYEQYF. The rearrangement links TRBV7-2 to TRBJ2-7, with D possibly TRBD2 on 6 matching bases. Germline V lookup: CDR1 SGHTA, CDR2 FQGNSA. The germline V and J ends were trimmed by 5 bases and 3 bases, with 11 bases remaining between them. The CDR3 loop spans 13 amino acids.

The CDR3 DNA sequence: TGTGCCAGCAGGACAGGGGGAAATTCACCCCTCCACTTT. Its protein is CASRTGGNSPLHF. The J gene is TRBJ1-6, the V gene TRBV6-1; TRBD1 agrees at 9 bases. The CDR3 is 13 amino acids. The trim removed 6 bases at V and 7 bases at J, leaving 1 base unmatched. CDR1 and CDR2 (germline): MNHNS, SASEGT.